This section outlines one T cell receptor (beta chain) sequence together with its context. Its matching antigen is unknown. Sequencing used immunoSEQ multiplex PCR; TCRdb keeps in-frame clones, though not all of them. The sample holds 100,000 to 120,000 clones, around nine tenths seen once. This sample is drawn from a study of T cell responses to AZD1222 COVID-19 vaccine. Whole-study results and caveats: It should be noted that donors were predominantly white British and more often female, and clonal diversity was possibly underestimated. Spike regions recognized by vaccine-associated CD4 TCRs spanned the protein, led by 160-218 and 743-854.

Germline values: CDR1 SGHDN, CDR2 FVKESK. The CDR3 consists of 16 residues. With 3 bases removed from V and 0 bases from J, the gap between germline ends came to 12 bases. This clonotype was obtained from an adult in good health. The rearrangement uses TRBV14 and TRBJ2-1; D remains unclear. The material sequenced was peripheral blood, taken on day 0 of AZD1222 vaccination. The DNA of the CDR3 is TGTGCCAGCAGCCAGTACAGAAGTAGCTCCTACAATGAGCAGTTCTTC. Protein: CASSQYRSSSYNEQFF.